The 30 T cell receptor beta chains reported below all come from one sample, sequenced in a study of molecular identifiers for immune sequencing clone quantification. TCRdb reanalysed the PCR reads using MiXCR and keeps one entry per CDR3 protein. The table includes roughly 320,000 distinct CDR3 sequences, about a fifth detected once. Sequencing was carried out using naive CD8+ T cells from blood, with Jurkat cell RNA spiked in. Sample subset: FACS-sorted CD8+CD4-CCR7+CD45RA+ naive T cells. The receptors originated from a human donor in good health. Some libraries in this study had Jurkat cell RNA spiked in.

This clonotype was picked up many times. The gene calls are TRBV7-2 and TRBJ2-1, with D perhaps matching TRBD2 (7 bases). The CDR3 consists of 18 residues. V was pared by 1 base and J by 4 bases, with 20 bases between. Germline V lookup: CDR1 SGHTA, CDR2 FQGNSA. The CDR3 DNA sequence: TGTGCCAGCAGCTTAGTTTTAAGGGGGGGGCCTGGGTACAATGAGCAGTTCTTC. It translates to CASSLVLRGGPGYNEQFF.

This clonotype was detected only a few times. One base away lies a much larger clone, so this may be a sequencing read error. J is TRBJ2-3 and V is TRBV5-3; 10 nucleotides match TRBD1. TRBV5-3 qualifies as an ORF whose function is uncertain. The CDR3 is made up of 14 amino acids. The J segment lost 4 bases and the V segment lost 8 bases, leaving 7 bases of the junction unmatched. The CDR3 DNA follows: TGTGCCAGCGGCCGCGGACAGGGGGCAGATACGCAGTATTTT. Residues: CASGRGQGADTQYF.

This clonotype was seen at least ten times. The chain couples TRBV20-1 to TRBJ2-7; perhaps TRBD2 as D (6 bases). Germline values: CDR1 DFQATT, CDR2 SNEGSKA (reference sequence). The CDR3 is 11 residues long. V was pared by 7 bases and J by 6 bases, with 13 bases between. The DNA for the CDR3 is TGCAGTGGATTGCTGCGGGGCGAGCAGTACTTC. It translates to CSGLLRGEQYF.

This clonotype came up many times. The V gene is TRBV11-2, the J gene TRBJ2-5; TRBD1 might be the D (6 bases). The CDR3 length is 16 residues. The germline gives CDR1 SGHAT, CDR2 FQNNGV. V was cut by 7 bases and J by 2 bases, with 20 bases left in between. The CDR3 here is CASMDEGVMPQETQYF. CDR3 DNA sequence: TGTGCCAGCATGGATGAGGGGGTGATGCCACAAGAGACCCAGTACTTC.

A few counts support this clonotype. The rearrangement joins TRBV7-6 to TRBJ2-5, with D perhaps matching TRBD1 or TRBD2 (5 bases each). CDR3 length equals 15 residues. Germline CDR1 and CDR2: SGHVS and FNYEAQ. V was pared by 1 base and J by 5 bases, with 14 bases between. The CDR3 DNA reads as TGTGCCAGCAGCTTAGGAGGGGCGTTCACGGAGACCCAGTACTTC. It codes for CASSLGGAFTETQYF.

As for this clonotype: A much larger clonotype is one base distant, so this may be a read error. The chain carries TRBV4-1 and TRBJ2-5; a weak D match, TRBD1 (5 bases). CDR1 is MGHRA, CDR2 YSYEKL, per germline. The CDR3 sequence is 16 residues long. CDR3 amino acids: CASSQDRGPYEEAQYF. The CDR3 bases are TGCGCCAGCAGCCAAGATAGGGGCCCCTACGAAGAGGCCCAGTACTTC.

In this sample, this clonotype turned up many times. The V and J genes are TRBV4-1 and TRBJ2-3, with D tentatively TRBD2 (5 bases). Per the germline V gene, CDR1 is MGHRA and CDR2 is YSYEKL. CDR3 length: 15 amino acids. Between the trimmed V and J ends, which lost 0 bases and 0 bases, there was a span of 7 bases. This chain's CDR3 is CASSQEGSSTDTQYF. In nucleotides, the CDR3 is TGCGCCAGCAGCCAAGAAGGGAGTAGCACAGATACGCAGTATTTT.

Comments on this clonotype: One base away lies a much larger clone, so this may be a sequencing read error. The DNA of the CDR3 is TGTGCCAGCAGCGCGGGGAGTGGGCCCCGGGAGTATTTT. It yields the protein CASSAGSGPREYF. The chain combines TRBV5-3 with TRBJ2-3; D may be TRBD2 (6 bases). TRBV5-3 is marked as an open reading frame, function uncertain. CDR3 length equals 13 residues. The germline V and J ends were trimmed by 8 bases and 13 bases, with 23 bases remaining between them.

This clonotype was counted a few times. This chain connects TRBV6-2 or TRBV6-3 to TRBJ2-1, with 10 positions matching TRBD2. The junction had 16 bases not matched to a gene; V was cut back by 6 bases and J by 8 bases. This CDR3 is built from 17 residues. Germline loops: CDR1 MNHEY, CDR2 SVGEGT. CDR3 residues: CASSPPLAGGGTDEQFF. The CDR3 DNA reads TGTGCCAGCAGCCCCCCTTTAGCGGGAGGAGGTACCGATGAGCAGTTCTTC.

This clonotype was seen a few times. The chain links TRBV25-1 to TRBJ2-5; TRBD2 is a possible D gene (5 bases). From germline, CDR1 is MGHDK and CDR2 SYGVNS. The V end was cut by 7 bases, the J end by 4 bases, with 22 bases between. The CDR3 runs 16 residues. The CDR3 sequence is CASTPPDTPGIETQYF. As DNA, the CDR3 is TGTGCCAGCACTCCGCCCGACACTCCGGGAATAGAGACCCAGTACTTC.

This clonotype showed up just a few times. The rearrangement uses TRBV20-1 and TRBJ2-5; 10 bases agree with TRBD2. The V and J ends lost 6 bases and 7 bases, in that order; junction bases with no gene match: 14. This CDR3 is 15 amino acids long. Germline V gene lookup returns CDR1 DFQATT and CDR2 SNEGSKA (reference sequence). The CDR3 DNA is TGCAGTGCGACCGCGAGCGGGAGGGCCGGGGCGACCCAGTACTTC. It is translated as CSATASGRAGATQYF.

The rearrangement uses TRBV7-9 and TRBJ2-1, with D perhaps TRBD1 (5 bases). Trimming left V 5 bases short and J 8 bases short, with 13 bases between. Germline CDR1 is SEHNR and CDR2 is FQNEAQ (reference sequence). The CDR3 runs 13 residues. CDR3 nucleotides: TGTGCCAGCAGCCATACAGGCACCCATGAGCAGTTCTTC. Translating gives CASSHTGTHEQFF.

A word on this clonotype: This may arise from a read error, as a much more abundant clone is one base away. Because it lacks the conserved phenylalanine or tryptophan at the end, this CDR3 is likely a read error. The rearrangement joins TRBV10-3 to TRBJ2-5; tentative D call: TRBD1 (5 bases). In germline, CDR1 is ENHRY, CDR2 SYGVKD. V lost 6 bases to trimming and J lost 2 bases, with 13 bases between them. The length of the CDR3 is 14 residues. The CDR3 sequence: CAIRRQSSQETQYL. The CDR3, as DNA: TGTGCCATCAGAAGACAGTCTTCGCAAGAGACCCAGTACCTC.

This clonotype was observed at least ten times. The chain joins TRBV7-6 to TRBJ2-1; 11 nucleotides line up with TRBD2. The CDR3 totals 15 residues. J was trimmed by 4 bases and V by 5 bases; bases with no gene match: 4. Germline V gene data show CDR1 as SGHVS and CDR2 as FNYEAQ. The CDR3 DNA reads as TGTGCCAGCAGCCCTACTAGCGGGAGTTACAATGAGCAGTTCTTC. This sequence encodes CASSPTSGSYNEQFF.

In its sample, this clonotype was seen many times. The chain is built from TRBV28 and TRBJ2-6; D not certain. Trimming removed 2 bases at V and 1 base at J, with 6 bases between. From germline, CDR1 is MDHEN and CDR2 SYDVKM. This CDR3 is 15 amino acids long. CDR3 in amino acids: CASSLEGSGANVLTF. CDR3 coding DNA: TGTGCCAGCAGTTTAGAAGGGTCTGGGGCCAACGTCCTGACTTTC.

The chain couples TRBV9 to TRBJ2-2, with D tentatively TRBD1 or TRBD2 (7 bases each). Germline lookup yields CDR1 SGDLS and CDR2 YYNGEE. The CDR3 sequence is 15 residues long. Trimming took 4 bases from V and 6 from J, leaving 16 bases between them. For the CDR3, the DNA is TGTGCCAGCAGCATATCGACAGGGAGGGCCGGGGAGCTGTTTTTT. The encoded protein is CASSISTGRAGELFF.

This clonotype was counted at least ten times. The chain employs TRBV6-5 and TRBJ1-1; tentatively, D is TRBD1 (5 bases). The CDR3 is made up of 15 amino acids. Germline CDR1 and CDR2: MNHEY and SVGAGI. Trimming left V 6 bases short and J 2 bases short, with 16 bases between. This CDR3 is CASSPEWGLNTEAFF. DNA for the CDR3: TGTGCCAGCAGCCCTGAATGGGGACTTAACACTGAAGCTTTCTTT.

V usage is TRBV30 and J usage is TRBJ2-7, with TRBD1 matching over 7 bases. Trimming at V came to 3 bases and at J to 5 bases, leaving 16 bases not matched to a gene. CDR3 length: 16 amino acids. Germline V CDR1 and CDR2: GTSNPN, SVGIG (reference sequence). The CDR3 DNA sequence: TGTGCCTGGAGCGGGCTAGAGACAGGGACCTTTGACGAGCAGTACTTC. This encodes CAWSGLETGTFDEQYF.

This clonotype was counted at least ten times. CDR3 protein: CASKDHPGTIYF. Here the CDR3 DNA reads TGTGCCAGCAAAGACCATCCGGGCACCATATATTTT. The rearrangement links TRBV3-1 to TRBJ1-3; D gene unclear. With 7 bases removed from V and 9 bases from J, the gap between germline ends came to 13 bases. The CDR3 runs 12 residues. CDR1 is LGHDT, CDR2 YNNKEL, per germline (reference sequence).

This clonotype was observed many times. The rearrangement links TRBV4-1 to TRBJ2-1, with D tentatively TRBD2 (6 bases). Trimming left V 3 bases short and J 1 base short, with 10 bases between. CDR1 is MGHRA, CDR2 YSYEKL, per germline. The CDR3 runs 15 residues. The chain's CDR3 is CASSHSGVSYNEQFF. The CDR3 DNA follows: TGCGCCAGCAGCCACTCGGGGGTATCCTACAATGAGCAGTTCTTC.

In DNA, the CDR3 is TGTGCCTGGGGAGTAGGGGACAACACTGAAGCTTTCTTT. Its protein is CAWGVGDNTEAFF. V is TRBV30 and J is TRBJ1-1; TRBD1 is a possible D gene (5 bases). With 5 bases removed from V and 2 bases from J, the gap between germline ends came to 12 bases. The length of the CDR3 is 13 residues. The germline gives CDR1 GTSNPN, CDR2 SVGIG (reference sequence).

This clonotype has just a few counts. This chain joins TRBV20-1 and TRBJ2-1, with a weak D call TRBD1 (5 bases). Germline V gives CDR1 DFQATT, CDR2 SNEGSKA (reference sequence). Trimming removed 6 bases from V and 1 base from J, with 13 bases in between. The CDR3 consists of 14 residues. CDR3 bases: TGCAGTGCCACCGACAGACCATCCTACAATGAGCAGTTCTTC. Translation gives CSATDRPSYNEQFF.

This clonotype occurred many times. The genes are TRBV19 and TRBJ2-1, with D perhaps being TRBD1 or TRBD2 (6 bases each). The CDR3 has 15 residues. V was shortened by 1 base and J by 2 bases, with 9 bases between the two germline ends. Germline V lookup: CDR1 LNHDA, CDR2 SQIVND (reference sequence). The CDR3, as DNA: TGTGCCAGTAGTATAGTAGGGGGGACCTACAATGAGCAGTTCTTC. As protein: CASSIVGGTYNEQFF.

On this clonotype itself: Possible read error: a much larger clone is one base away. The CDR3 reads CATSRSNADTRYF. In nucleotides, the CDR3 is TGTGCCACCAGCAGATCCAATGCAGATACGCGGTATTTT. The chain joins TRBV15 to TRBJ2-3; the D is unclear. This CDR3 has 13 amino acids. Germline V CDR1 and CDR2: LNHNV, YYDKDF (reference sequence).

Many counts were recorded for this clonotype. J is TRBJ2-1 and V is TRBV29-1; a possible D gene is TRBD2 (5 bases). This CDR3 is built from 14 residues. Trimming shortened V by 0 bases and J by 5 bases, and 11 bases separated the two germline ends. Germline V gives CDR1 SQVTM, CDR2 ANQGSEA. The DNA for the CDR3 is TGCAGCGTTGAAGAGGGAACAGCGGACAATGAGCAGTTCTTC. Translated: CSVEEGTADNEQFF.

The CDR3 nucleotides are TGTGCCAGTAGTATAGGAGGGGGAACCACCGGGGAGCTGTTTTTT. It is translated as CASSIGGGTTGELFF. This rearrangement joins TRBV19 to TRBJ2-2; tentatively, D is TRBD1 (6 bases). The CDR3 totals 15 residues. V was shortened by 1 base and J by 4 bases, with 10 bases between the two germline ends. CDR1 LNHDA and CDR2 SQIVND come from the germline V gene (reference sequence).

V and J are TRBV7-2 and TRBJ2-7; 12 nucleotides line up with TRBD2. The CDR3 runs 14 residues. CDR1 is SGHTA, CDR2 FQGNSA, per germline. The J segment lost 5 bases and the V segment lost 5 bases, leaving 4 bases of the junction unmatched. The DNA for the CDR3 is TGTGCCAGCAGCACTAGCGGGAGGACTGACGAGCAGTACTTC. Translation: CASSTSGRTDEQYF.

This clonotype has ten or more counts. The chain is built from TRBV7-9 and TRBJ2-3; the match to TRBD2 covers 11 bases. Germline V lookup: CDR1 SEHNR, CDR2 FQNEAQ (reference sequence). The V segment lost 2 bases and the J segment 2 bases; nucleotides outside the gene matches: 6. The CDR3 sequence is 17 residues long. The CDR3 region is CASSLWGLAASTDTQYF. The CDR3, as DNA: TGTGCCAGCAGCTTATGGGGACTAGCGGCGTCCACAGATACGCAGTATTTT. The full variable domain, its missing parts supplied by reference TRBV7-9 and TRBJ2-3, is DTGVSQNPRHKITKRGQNVTFRCDPISEHNRLYWYRQTLGQGPEFLTYFQNEAQLEKSRLLSDRFSAERPKGSFSTLEIQRTEQGDSAMYLCASSLWGLAASTDTQYFGPGTRLTVL.

Concerning this clonotype: Germline and junction disagree at one end, which may indicate a read error. This chain links TRBV6-5 with TRBJ2-6; D is undetermined. Germline loops: CDR1 MNHEY, CDR2 SVGAGI. This CDR3 contains 13 residues. The CDR3 nucleotides are TGTGCCAGCAGTTATTCTGGGGTCAACGTCCTGACTTTC. Translation gives CASSYSGVNVLTF.

Turning to this clonotype: The germline gene is not matched at one end of the junction; a read error may be the cause. This rearrangement joins TRBV20-1 to TRBJ2-1; possibly TRBD2 for D (5 bases). There are 14 residues in the CDR3. Germline V gives CDR1 DFQATT, CDR2 SNEGSKA (reference sequence). DNA for the CDR3: TGCAGTGTCCGAACCTCGGACTTCTACATTGAGCAGTTCTTC. Its protein product is CSVRTSDFYIEQFF.